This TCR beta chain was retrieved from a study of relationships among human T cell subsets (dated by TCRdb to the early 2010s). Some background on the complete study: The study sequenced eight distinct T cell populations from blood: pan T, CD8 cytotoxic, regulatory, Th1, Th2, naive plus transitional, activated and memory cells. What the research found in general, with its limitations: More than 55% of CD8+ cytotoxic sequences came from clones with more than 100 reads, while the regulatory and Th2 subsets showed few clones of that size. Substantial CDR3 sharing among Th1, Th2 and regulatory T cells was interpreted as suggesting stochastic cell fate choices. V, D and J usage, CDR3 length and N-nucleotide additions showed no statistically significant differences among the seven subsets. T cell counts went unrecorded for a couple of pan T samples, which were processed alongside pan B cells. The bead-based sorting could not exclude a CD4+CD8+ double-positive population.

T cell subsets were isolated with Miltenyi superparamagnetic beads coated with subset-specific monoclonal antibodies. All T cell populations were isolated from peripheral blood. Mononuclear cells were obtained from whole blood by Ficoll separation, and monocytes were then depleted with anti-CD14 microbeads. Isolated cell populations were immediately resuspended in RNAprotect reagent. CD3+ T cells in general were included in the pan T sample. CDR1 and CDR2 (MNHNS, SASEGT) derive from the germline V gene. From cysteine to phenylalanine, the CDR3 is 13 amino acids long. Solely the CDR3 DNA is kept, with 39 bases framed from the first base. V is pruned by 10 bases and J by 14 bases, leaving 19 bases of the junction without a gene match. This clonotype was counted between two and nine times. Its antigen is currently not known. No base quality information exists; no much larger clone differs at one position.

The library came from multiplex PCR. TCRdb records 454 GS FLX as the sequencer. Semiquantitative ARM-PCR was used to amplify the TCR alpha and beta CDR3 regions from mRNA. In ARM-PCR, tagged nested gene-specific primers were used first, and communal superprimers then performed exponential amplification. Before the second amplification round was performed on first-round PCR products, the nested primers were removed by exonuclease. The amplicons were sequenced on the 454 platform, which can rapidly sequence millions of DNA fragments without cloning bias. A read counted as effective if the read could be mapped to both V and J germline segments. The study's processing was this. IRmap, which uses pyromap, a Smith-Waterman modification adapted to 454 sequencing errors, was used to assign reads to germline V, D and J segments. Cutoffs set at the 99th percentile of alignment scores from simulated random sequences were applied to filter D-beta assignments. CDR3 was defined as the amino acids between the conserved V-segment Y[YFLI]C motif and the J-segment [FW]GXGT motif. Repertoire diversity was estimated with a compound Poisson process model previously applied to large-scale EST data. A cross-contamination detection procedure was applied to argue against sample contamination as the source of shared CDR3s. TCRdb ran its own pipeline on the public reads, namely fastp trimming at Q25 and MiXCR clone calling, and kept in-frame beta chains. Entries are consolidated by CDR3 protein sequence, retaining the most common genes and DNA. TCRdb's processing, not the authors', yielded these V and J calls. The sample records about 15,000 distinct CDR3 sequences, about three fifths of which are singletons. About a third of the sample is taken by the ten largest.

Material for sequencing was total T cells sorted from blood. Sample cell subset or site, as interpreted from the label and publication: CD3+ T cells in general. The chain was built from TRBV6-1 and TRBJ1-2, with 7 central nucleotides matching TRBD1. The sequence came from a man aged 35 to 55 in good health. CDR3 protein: CAITVVGTVSVTF. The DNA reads TGTGCCATAACCGTGGTGGGGACAGTTTCTGTGACCTTC.